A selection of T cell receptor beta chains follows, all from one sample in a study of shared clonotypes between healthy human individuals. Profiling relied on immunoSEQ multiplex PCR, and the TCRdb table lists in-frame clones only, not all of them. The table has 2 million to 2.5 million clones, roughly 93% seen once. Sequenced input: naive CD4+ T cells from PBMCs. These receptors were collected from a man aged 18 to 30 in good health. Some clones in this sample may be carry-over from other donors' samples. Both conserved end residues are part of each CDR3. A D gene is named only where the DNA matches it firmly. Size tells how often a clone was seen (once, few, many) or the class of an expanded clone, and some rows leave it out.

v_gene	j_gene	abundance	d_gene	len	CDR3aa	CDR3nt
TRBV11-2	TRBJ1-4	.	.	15	CASSLAEISGEKLFF	TGTGCCAGCAGCTTAGCTGAAATATCGGGTGAAAAACTGTTTTTT
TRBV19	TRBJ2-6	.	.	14	CASIGHDGANVLTF	TGTGCCAGTATAGGACACGACGGGGCCAACGTCCTGACTTTC
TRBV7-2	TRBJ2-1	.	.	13	CASSLPQYNEQFF	TGTGCCAGCTCCCTCCCTCAATACAATGAGCAGTTCTTC
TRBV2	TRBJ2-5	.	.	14	CASSLPLGQETQYF	TGTGCCAGCAGCCTGCCCTTAGGACAGGAGACCCAGTACTTC
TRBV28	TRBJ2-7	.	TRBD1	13	CASSSGQGYEQYF	TGTGCCAGCAGTTCGGGACAGGGTTACGAGCAGTACTTC
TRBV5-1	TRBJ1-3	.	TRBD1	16	CASSQGTGQSGNTIYF	TGCGCCAGCAGCCAAGGGACAGGGCAGTCTGGAAACACCATATATTTT
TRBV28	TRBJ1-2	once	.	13	CASSFRADYGYTF	TGTGCCAGCAGCTTTCGGGCGGACTATGGCTACACCTTC
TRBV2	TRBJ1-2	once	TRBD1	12	CASRRTGYGYTF	TGTGCCAGCAGACGGACAGGGTATGGCTACACCTTC
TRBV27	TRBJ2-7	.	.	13	CASIDRIGHEQYF	TGTGCCAGCATAGACCGCATAGGCCACGAGCAGTACTTC
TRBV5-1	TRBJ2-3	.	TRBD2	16	CASSFTSGTRTDTQYF	TGCGCCAGCAGCTTCACCAGCGGGACCCGCACAGATACGCAGTATTTT
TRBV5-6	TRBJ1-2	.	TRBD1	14	CASSSTQGARGYTF	TGTGCCAGCAGCTCAACACAGGGGGCGCGCGGCTACACCTTC
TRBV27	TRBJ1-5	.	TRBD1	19	CASSPTPGQEGHRNQPQHF	TGTGCCAGCAGTCCAACACCGGGACAGGAGGGCCACCGCAATCAGCCCCAGCATTTT
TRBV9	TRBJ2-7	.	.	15	CASSVGPTKDYEQYF	TGTGCCAGCAGCGTAGGCCCGACTAAGGATTACGAGCAGTACTTC
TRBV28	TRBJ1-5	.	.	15	CASSFHLGSNQPQHF	TGTGCCAGCAGTTTCCACCTAGGGAGCAATCAGCCCCAGCATTTT
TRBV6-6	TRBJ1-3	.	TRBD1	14	CASRDRSSGNTIYF	TGTGCCAGCAGGGACAGGAGCTCTGGAAACACCATATATTTT
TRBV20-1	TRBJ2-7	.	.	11	CSARDKESQYF	TGCAGTGCTAGAGATAAGGAATCGCAGTACTTC
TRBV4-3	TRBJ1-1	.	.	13	CASSQHRETEAFF	TGCGCCAGCAGCCAGCACCGGGAAACTGAAGCTTTCTTT
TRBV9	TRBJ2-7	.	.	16	CASSLGTGTGAYEQYF	TGTGCCAGCAGCTTAGGAACCGGGACGGGAGCCTACGAGCAGTACTTC
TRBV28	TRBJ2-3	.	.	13	CASMGPLIDTQYF	TGTGCCAGTATGGGACCCCTGATTGATACGCAGTATTTT
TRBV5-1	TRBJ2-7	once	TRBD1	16	CASSRAGTGATYEQYF	TGCGCCAGCAGTCGTGCCGGGACAGGGGCAACCTACGAGCAGTACTTC
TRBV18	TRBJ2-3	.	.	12	CASSPRLDTQYF	TGTGCCAGCTCACCAAGGTTAGATACGCAGTATTTT
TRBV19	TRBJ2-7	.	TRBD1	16	CASSQPGQGSPYEQYF	TGTGCCAGTAGCCAACCGGGACAGGGAAGCCCCTACGAGCAGTACTTC
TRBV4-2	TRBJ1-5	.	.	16	CASSQERGRSNQPQHF	TGTGCCAGCAGCCAAGAGAGGGGCAGGAGCAATCAGCCCCAGCATTTT
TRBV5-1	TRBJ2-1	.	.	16	CASSLVSASTGDEQFF	TGCGCCAGCAGCTTGGTCTCGGCCTCCACGGGGGATGAGCAGTTCTTC
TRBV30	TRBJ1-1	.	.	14	CAWSVRVRDTEAFF	TGTGCCTGGAGTGTAAGGGTCAGGGACACTGAAGCTTTCTTT
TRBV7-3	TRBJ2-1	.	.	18	CASSRTGAGTANYNEQFF	TGTGCCAGCAGCCGCACTGGGGCGGGGACAGCAAATTACAATGAGCAGTTCTTC
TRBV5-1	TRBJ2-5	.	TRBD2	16	CASSLGLAGIQETQYF	TGCGCCAGCAGCTTGGGACTAGCGGGGATCCAAGAGACCCAGTACTTC